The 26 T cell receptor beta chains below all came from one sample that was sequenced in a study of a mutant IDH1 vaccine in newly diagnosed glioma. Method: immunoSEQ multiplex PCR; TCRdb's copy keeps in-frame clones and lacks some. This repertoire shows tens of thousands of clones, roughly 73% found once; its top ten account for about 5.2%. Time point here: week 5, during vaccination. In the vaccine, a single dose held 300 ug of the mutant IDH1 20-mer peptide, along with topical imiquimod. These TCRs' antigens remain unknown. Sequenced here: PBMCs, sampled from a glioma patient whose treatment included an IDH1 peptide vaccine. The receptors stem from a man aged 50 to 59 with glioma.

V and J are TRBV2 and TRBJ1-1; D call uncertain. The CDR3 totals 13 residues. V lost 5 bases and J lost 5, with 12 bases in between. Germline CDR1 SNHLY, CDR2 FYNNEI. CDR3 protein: CASSPPEWTEAFF. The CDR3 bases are TGTGCCAGCAGTCCCCCCGAGTGGACTGAAGCTTTCTTT.

CDR3 DNA: TGTGCCAGCAGGTTAATTGCTGAGTGGGGGATCCGTAACTATGGCTACACCTTC. Protein product: CASRLIAEWGIRNYGYTF. The V call is TRBV11-2, the J call TRBJ1-2, with D perhaps TRBD1 (5 bases). Trimming removed 6 bases from V and 1 base from J, with 24 bases in between. Germline CDR1 reads SGHAT; CDR2 reads FQNNGV. The CDR3 spans 18 residues.

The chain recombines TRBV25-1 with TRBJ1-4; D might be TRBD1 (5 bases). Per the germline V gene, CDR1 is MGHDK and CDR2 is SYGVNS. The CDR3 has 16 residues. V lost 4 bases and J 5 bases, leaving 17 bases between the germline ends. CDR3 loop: CASSGRGSVGNEKLFF. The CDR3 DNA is TGTGCCAGCAGTGGGAGGGGATCAGTAGGGAATGAAAAACTGTTTTTT. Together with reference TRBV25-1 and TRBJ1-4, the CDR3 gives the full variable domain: EADIYQTPRYLVIGTGKKITLECSQTMGHDKMYWYQQDPGMELHLIHYSYGVNSTEKGDLSSESTVSRIRTEHFPLTLESARPSHTSQYLCASSGRGSVGNEKLFFGSGTQLSVL.

CDR3 DNA sequence: TGTGCCAGAAGACAGCGGACAGCTAACTATGGCTACACCTTC. Protein sequence: CARRQRTANYGYTF. This sequence joins TRBV5-3 and TRBJ1-2; D possibly corresponds to TRBD1 (6 bases). TRBV5-3 is known as an ORF, though its function is uncertain. This CDR3 contains 14 residues. With 5 bases removed from V and 0 bases from J, the gap between germline ends came to 11 bases.

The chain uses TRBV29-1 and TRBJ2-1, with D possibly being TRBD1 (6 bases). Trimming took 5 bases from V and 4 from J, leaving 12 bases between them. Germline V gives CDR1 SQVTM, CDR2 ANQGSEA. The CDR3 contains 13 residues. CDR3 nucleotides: TGCAGCGTTACGGACAGCCGGTACAATGAGCAGTTCTTC. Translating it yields CSVTDSRYNEQFF.

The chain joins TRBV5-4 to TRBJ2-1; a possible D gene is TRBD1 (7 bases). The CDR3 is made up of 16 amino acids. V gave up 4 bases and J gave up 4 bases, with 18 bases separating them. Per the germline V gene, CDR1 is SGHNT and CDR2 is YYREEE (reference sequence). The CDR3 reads CASSGSGGPSYNEQFF. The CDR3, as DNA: TGTGCCAGCAGCGGATCAGGGGGGCCTTCTTACAATGAGCAGTTCTTC.

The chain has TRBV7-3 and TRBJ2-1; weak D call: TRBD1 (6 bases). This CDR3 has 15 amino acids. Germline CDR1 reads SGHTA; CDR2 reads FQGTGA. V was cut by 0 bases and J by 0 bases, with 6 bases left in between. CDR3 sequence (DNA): TGTGCCAGCAGCTTAACAGGGGGCTCCTACAATGAGCAGTTCTTC. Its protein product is CASSLTGGSYNEQFF.

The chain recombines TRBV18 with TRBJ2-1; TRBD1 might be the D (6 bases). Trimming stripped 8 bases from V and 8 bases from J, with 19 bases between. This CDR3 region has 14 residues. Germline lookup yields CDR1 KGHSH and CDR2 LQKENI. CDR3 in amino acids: CASTRLKQGHEQFF. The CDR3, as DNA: TGTGCCAGCACAAGACTCAAACAGGGCCATGAGCAGTTCTTC.

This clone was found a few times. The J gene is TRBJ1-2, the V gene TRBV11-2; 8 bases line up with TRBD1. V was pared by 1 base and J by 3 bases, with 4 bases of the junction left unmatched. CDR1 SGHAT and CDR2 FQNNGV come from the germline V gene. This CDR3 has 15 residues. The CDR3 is CASSLAGGQDYGYTF. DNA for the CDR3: TGTGCCAGCAGCTTAGCGGGGGGACAGGACTATGGCTACACCTTC.

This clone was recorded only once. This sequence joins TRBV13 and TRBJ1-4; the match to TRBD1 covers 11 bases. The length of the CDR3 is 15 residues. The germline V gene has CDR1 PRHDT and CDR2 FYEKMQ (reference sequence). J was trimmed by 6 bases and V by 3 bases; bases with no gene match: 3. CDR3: CASSLRDRGDEKLFF. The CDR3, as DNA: TGTGCCAGCAGCTTGAGGGACAGGGGGGATGAAAAACTGTTTTTT.

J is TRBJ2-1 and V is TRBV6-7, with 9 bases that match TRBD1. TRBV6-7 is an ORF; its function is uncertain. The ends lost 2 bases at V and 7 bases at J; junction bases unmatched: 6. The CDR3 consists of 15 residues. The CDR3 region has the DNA TGTGCCAGCAGTTACCCCACCGGGACAGGGAATGAGCAGTTCTTC. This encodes CASSYPTGTGNEQFF.

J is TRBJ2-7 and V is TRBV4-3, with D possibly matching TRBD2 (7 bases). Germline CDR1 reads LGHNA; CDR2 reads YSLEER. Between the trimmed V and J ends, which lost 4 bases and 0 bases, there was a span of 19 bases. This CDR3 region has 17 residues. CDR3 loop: CASSPNTGGGYSYEQYF. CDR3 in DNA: TGCGCCAGCAGCCCCAATACAGGCGGGGGCTACTCCTACGAGCAGTACTTC.

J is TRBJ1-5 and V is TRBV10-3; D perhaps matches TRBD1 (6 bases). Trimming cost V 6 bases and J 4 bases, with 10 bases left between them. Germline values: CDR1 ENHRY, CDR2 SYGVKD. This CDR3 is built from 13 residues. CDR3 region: CAISLTGNQPQHF. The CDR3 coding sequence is TGTGCCATCAGCCTAACAGGGAATCAGCCCCAGCATTTT.

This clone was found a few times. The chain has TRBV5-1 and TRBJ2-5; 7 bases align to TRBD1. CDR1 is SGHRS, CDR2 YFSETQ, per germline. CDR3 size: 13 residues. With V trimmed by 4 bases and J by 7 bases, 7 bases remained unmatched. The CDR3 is CASSETGSGTQYF. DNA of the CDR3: TGCGCCAGCAGCGAGACAGGGTCGGGGACCCAGTACTTC.

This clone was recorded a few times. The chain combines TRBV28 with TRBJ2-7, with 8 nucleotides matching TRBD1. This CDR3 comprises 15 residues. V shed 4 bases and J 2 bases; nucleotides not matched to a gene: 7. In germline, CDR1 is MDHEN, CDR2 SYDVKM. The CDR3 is CASSSGQGRTYEQYF. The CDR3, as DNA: TGTGCCAGCAGTTCCGGACAGGGACGGACCTACGAGCAGTACTTC.

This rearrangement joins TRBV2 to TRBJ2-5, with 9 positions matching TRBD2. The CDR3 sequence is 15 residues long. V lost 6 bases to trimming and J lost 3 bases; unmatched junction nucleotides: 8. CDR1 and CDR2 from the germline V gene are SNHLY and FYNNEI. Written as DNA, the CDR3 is TGTGCCAGCAGAAAGGAGCTAGCGGGGAAAGAGACCCAGTACTTC. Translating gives CASRKELAGKETQYF.

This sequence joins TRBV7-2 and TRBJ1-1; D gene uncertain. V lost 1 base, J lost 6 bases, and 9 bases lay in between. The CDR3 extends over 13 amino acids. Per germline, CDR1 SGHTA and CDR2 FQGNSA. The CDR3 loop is CASSLEWQAEAFF. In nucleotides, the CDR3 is TGTGCCAGCAGCTTAGAGTGGCAAGCTGAAGCTTTCTTT.

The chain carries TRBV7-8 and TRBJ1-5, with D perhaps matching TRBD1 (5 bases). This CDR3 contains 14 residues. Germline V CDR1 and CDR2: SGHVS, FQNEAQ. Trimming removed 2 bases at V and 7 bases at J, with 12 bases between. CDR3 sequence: CASSLWDRDQPQHF. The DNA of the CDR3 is TGTGCCAGCAGCTTATGGGACCGCGACCAGCCCCAGCATTTT.

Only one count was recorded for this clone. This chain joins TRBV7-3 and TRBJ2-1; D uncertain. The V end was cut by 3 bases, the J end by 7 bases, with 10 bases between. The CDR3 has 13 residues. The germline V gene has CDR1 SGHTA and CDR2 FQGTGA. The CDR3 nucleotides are TGTGCCAGCAGCTTGACACCTGGGAATGAGCAGTTCTTC. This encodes CASSLTPGNEQFF.

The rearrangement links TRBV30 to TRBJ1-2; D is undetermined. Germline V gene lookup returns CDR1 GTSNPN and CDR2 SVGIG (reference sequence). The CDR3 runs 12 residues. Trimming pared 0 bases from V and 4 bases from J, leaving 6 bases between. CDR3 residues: CAWSVRPYGYTF. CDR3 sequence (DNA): TGTGCCTGGAGTGTACGCCCCTATGGCTACACCTTC.

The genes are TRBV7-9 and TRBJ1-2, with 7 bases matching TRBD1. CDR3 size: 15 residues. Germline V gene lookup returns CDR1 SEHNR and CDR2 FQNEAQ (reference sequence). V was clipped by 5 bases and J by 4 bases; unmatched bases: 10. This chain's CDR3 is CASSQRDRKFYGYTF. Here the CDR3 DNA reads TGTGCCAGCAGCCAGAGGGACAGAAAGTTCTATGGCTACACCTTC. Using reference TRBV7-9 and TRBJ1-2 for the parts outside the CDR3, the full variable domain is DTGVSQNPRHKITKRGQNVTFRCDPISEHNRLYWYRQTLGQGPEFLTYFQNEAQLEKSRLLSDRFSAERPKGSFSTLEIQRTEQGDSAMYLCASSQRDRKFYGYTFGSGTRLTVV.

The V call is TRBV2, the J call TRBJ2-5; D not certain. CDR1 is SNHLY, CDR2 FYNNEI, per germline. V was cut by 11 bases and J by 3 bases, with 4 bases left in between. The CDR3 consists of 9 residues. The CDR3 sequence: CAFKETQYF. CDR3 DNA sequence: TGTGCCTTTAAAGAGACCCAGTACTTC.

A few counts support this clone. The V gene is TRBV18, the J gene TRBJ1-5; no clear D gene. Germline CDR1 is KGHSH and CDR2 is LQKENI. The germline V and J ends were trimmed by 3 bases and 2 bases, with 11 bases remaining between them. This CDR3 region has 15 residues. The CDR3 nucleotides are TGTGCCAGCTCACCTGAACTCCCCCGCAATCAGCCCCAGCATTTT. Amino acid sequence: CASSPELPRNQPQHF.

DNA for the CDR3: TGTGCCAGCAGTTACTCCCCAGACAGTGAAGCTTTCTTT. It is translated as CASSYSPDSEAFF. The rearrangement uses TRBV6-6 and TRBJ1-1, with D possibly TRBD1 on 5 matching bases. Germline V lookup: CDR1 MNHNY, CDR2 SVGAGI (reference sequence). V dropped 0 bases and J dropped 7 bases, with 9 bases sitting between them. CDR3 length equals 13 residues.

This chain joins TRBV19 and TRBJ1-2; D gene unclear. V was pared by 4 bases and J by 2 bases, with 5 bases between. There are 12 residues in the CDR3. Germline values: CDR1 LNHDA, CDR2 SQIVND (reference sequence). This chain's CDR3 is CASSKENYGYTF. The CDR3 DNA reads TGTGCCAGTAGTAAGGAGAACTATGGCTACACCTTC. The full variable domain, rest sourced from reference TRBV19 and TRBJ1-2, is DGGITQSPKYLFRKEGQNVTLSCEQNLNHDAMYWYRQDPGQGLRLIYYSQIVNDFQKGDIAEGYSVSREKKESFPLTVTSAQKNPTAFYLCASSKENYGYTFGSGTRLTVV.

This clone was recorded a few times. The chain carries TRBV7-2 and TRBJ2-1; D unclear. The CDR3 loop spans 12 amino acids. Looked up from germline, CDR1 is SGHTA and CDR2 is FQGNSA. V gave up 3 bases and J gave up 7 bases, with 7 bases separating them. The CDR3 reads CASSFPENEQFF. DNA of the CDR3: TGTGCCAGCAGCTTTCCGGAAAATGAGCAGTTCTTC.